The sequence of this TCR beta chain was determined in a study of OX40 agonist ivuxolimab in advanced cancers. Study context: Eligibility admitted prior anti-PD-1, anti-PD-L1 or anti-CTLA-4 therapy; 40% had some. The study's findings and limits: Averaging showed that CD8+ T cells had more expanded clones than CD4+ did.

Deletions cut 1 base from V and 1 base from J, with 7 bases between. The CDR3 contains 14 residues. The V gene's germline CDR1 is SGHAT and CDR2 FQDESV (reference sequence). The repertoire was sequenced with immunoSEQ multiplex PCR; TCRdb's copy has only in-frame clones and lacks some. Among about 67,000 clones listed, 65% to 85% were seen once. On this clone: Its target is not known.

The sequence was collected from an adult with an advanced solid tumor such as melanoma, head and neck, liver or kidney cancer. J is TRBJ1-1 and V is TRBV11-1, with no clear D. The starting material was CD4+ or CD8+ T cells sorted from blood, obtained in a trial of the OX40 agonist ivuxolimab. In DNA, the CDR3 is TGTGCCAGCAGCTTAGAACTGGCGAACACTGAAGCTTTCTTT. Translated, it gives CASSLELANTEAFF.